This TCR beta chain derives from a study of blood T cell repertoires in COVID-19. The repertoire was sequenced with immunoSEQ multiplex PCR; TCRdb's copy has only in-frame clones and lacks some. Of 300,000 to 450,000 clones detected, roughly 87% appear once; the ten largest clones hold about 0.93%. The CDR3 spans 15 residues. V lost 1 base and J lost 7; bases outside the gene matches: 4. Germline loops: CDR1 SNHLY, CDR2 FYNNEI. The chain links TRBV2 to TRBJ2-1; 10 bases agree with TRBD1. The sample comprised PBMCs or T cells enriched from blood (not recorded which). This TCR was sampled from a woman aged 25 to 39 who had recovered from COVID-19. The CDR3 sequence: CASSEGGQGKNEQFF. The CDR3 bases are TGTGCCAGCAGTGAAGGGGGACAGGGGAAAAATGAGCAGTTCTTC.